A selection of T cell receptor beta chains follows, all from one sample in a study of CD8+ T cells in alopecia areata. TCRdb's copy holds only in-frame clones and misses some; the assay was immunoSEQ multiplex PCR. The table has about 250,000 clones, roughly two thirds seen once; the top ten hold around 1.2%. This sample comprised CD4+ T cells sorted from blood, obtained at week 0. Source of these receptors: a human donor with alopecia areata. CDR3s include the opening cysteine and the closing phenylalanine or tryptophan.

TRBJ1-4	TRBV30	CAWSNLETGPNEKLFF
TRBJ2-1	TRBV27	CASSLSWQGGRLFF
TRBJ2-1	TRBV4-1	CASSQESTGGTYNEQFF
TRBJ2-5	TRBV30	CAWSWIQETQYF
TRBJ2-1	TRBV11-2	CASSLGPFVFEQFF
TRBJ2-5	TRBV4-2	CASSQGGVQLGRETQYF
TRBJ2-3	TRBV29-1	CSVPGRSTDTQYF
TRBJ1-1	TRBV29-1	CSVEGEKGTAEAFF
TRBJ2-5	TRBV9	CASSVVGETQYF
TRBJ1-6	TRBV30	CAWSVQGLNSPLHF
TRBJ2-1	TRBV5-8	CASRRFGRSYNEQFF
TRBJ1-6	TRBV6-5	CASGIGDRTSPLHF
TRBJ2-7	TRBV29-1	CSVVVRTYEQYF
TRBJ1-5	TRBV5-6	CASSSTGDQPQHF
TRBJ1-2	TRBV4-2	CASSQDPGYGYTF
TRBJ1-6	TRBV29-1	CSVQTTGENSPLHF
TRBJ1-2	TRBV5-1	CASSLPGIGGYTF
TRBJ1-6	TRBV5-1	CASRPGQGISYNSPLHF
TRBJ1-5	TRBV5-1	CASSRGTDQPQHF
TRBJ2-7	TRBV29-1	CSVEGGQGANEQYF
TRBJ2-4	TRBV5-1	CASSLEEAKNIQYF
TRBJ1-5	TRBV5-1	CASSFRQGSKDQPQHF
TRBJ1-5	TRBV5-1	CASSLQGSGQPQHF
TRBJ1-1	TRBV6-5	CASSYGSANTEAFF
TRBJ2-3	TRBV13	CASSSASEADTQYF
TRBJ2-3	TRBV5-6	CASSLTLGQITDTQYF
TRBJ2-3	TRBV29-1	CSSTNRFVEDTQYF
TRBJ2-5	TRBV15	CATSRDASGQETQYF
TRBJ1-1	TRBV29-1	CSVVYRAPGAEAFF
TRBJ2-5	TRBV29-1	CSVGHLFQETQYF
TRBJ1-1	TRBV4-3	CASSQDVRQRNTEAFF
TRBJ1-6	TRBV6-5	CASSYKGYNSPLHF
TRBJ1-2	TRBV9	CASSRDSGYTF
TRBJ2-7	TRBV7-2	CASSFRNRGREQYF
TRBJ2-5	TRBV29-1	CSVPYGGASETQYF
TRBJ2-5	TRBV7-2	CASSQTNQETQYF
TRBJ2-5	TRBV29-1	CSVEDKKGSQETQYF